A selection of T cell receptor beta chains follows, all from one sample in a study of shared clonotypes between healthy human individuals. The method was immunoSEQ multiplex PCR; TCRdb's version includes in-frame clones alone and lacks a portion of them. The data show over 2 million clones, roughly 94% seen once. Sequencing was done on a sample of naive CD8+ T cells sorted from blood. All receptors come from a man between 18 and 35 years old in good health. The CDR3 runs from the conserved cysteine through the conserved F or W. D genes are given only for firm matches. Clone size is not always given. Where it is, it says once, few, many or a class for expanded clones.

d_call: NA; v_call: TRBV27; j_call: TRBJ1-5; clone_size: NA; cdr3_aa: CASRPGGSNQPQHF
d_call: NA; v_call: TRBV19; j_call: TRBJ2-6; clone_size: NA; cdr3_aa: CASRPVSGANVLTF
d_call: NA; v_call: TRBV7-2; j_call: TRBJ2-7; clone_size: NA; cdr3_aa: CASSLHFSYEQYF
d_call: NA; v_call: TRBV5-1; j_call: TRBJ1-5; clone_size: NA; cdr3_aa: CASSFAPEQPQHF
d_call: NA; v_call: TRBV29-1; j_call: TRBJ2-2; clone_size: once; cdr3_aa: CSVEAGGKPGELFF
d_call: NA; v_call: TRBV6-5; j_call: TRBJ1-2; clone_size: NA; cdr3_aa: CASSYSSAAYGYTF
d_call: TRBD2; v_call: TRBV5-4; j_call: TRBJ2-1; clone_size: NA; cdr3_aa: CASSPPGLAVENEQFF
d_call: NA; v_call: TRBV6-5; j_call: TRBJ1-1; clone_size: NA; cdr3_aa: CASSRPNTEAFF
d_call: NA; v_call: TRBV10-2; j_call: TRBJ2-5; clone_size: NA; cdr3_aa: CASSGGWLETQYF
d_call: NA; v_call: TRBV27; j_call: TRBJ2-1; clone_size: once; cdr3_aa: CASSETASYNEQFF
d_call: NA; v_call: TRBV9; j_call: TRBJ1-4; clone_size: NA; cdr3_aa: CASNQNGVEEKLFF
d_call: NA; v_call: TRBV6-1; j_call: TRBJ1-1; clone_size: NA; cdr3_aa: CASSESGTGNTEAFF
d_call: NA; v_call: TRBV2; j_call: TRBJ2-7; clone_size: NA; cdr3_aa: CASSDGGHYEQYF
d_call: NA; v_call: TRBV9; j_call: TRBJ2-1; clone_size: NA; cdr3_aa: CASSGSMVNEQFF
d_call: NA; v_call: TRBV5-1; j_call: TRBJ1-3; clone_size: NA; cdr3_aa: CASSGGPQSSGNTIYF
d_call: NA; v_call: TRBV29-1; j_call: TRBJ1-2; clone_size: NA; cdr3_aa: CSVDTGIGYGYTF
d_call: NA; v_call: TRBV7-9; j_call: TRBJ1-2; clone_size: NA; cdr3_aa: CASSSQTFAAIYGYTF
d_call: NA; v_call: TRBV5-6; j_call: TRBJ2-2; clone_size: once; cdr3_aa: CASSFGTLDTGELFF
d_call: TRBD2; v_call: TRBV2; j_call: TRBJ2-7; clone_size: NA; cdr3_aa: CASSPGLAVPYEQYF
d_call: NA; v_call: TRBV6-5; j_call: TRBJ2-1; clone_size: NA; cdr3_aa: CASSYAESSYNEQFF
d_call: NA; v_call: TRBV6-6; j_call: TRBJ1-2; clone_size: NA; cdr3_aa: CASSYGGPYGYTF
d_call: NA; v_call: TRBV11-2; j_call: TRBJ1-3; clone_size: NA; cdr3_aa: CASSSFMNSGNTIYF
d_call: TRBD2; v_call: TRBV15; j_call: TRBJ2-5; clone_size: NA; cdr3_aa: CATGPRDYLAGDLVETQYF
d_call: NA; v_call: TRBV7-9; j_call: TRBJ2-6; clone_size: NA; cdr3_aa: CASSFTGTPGANVLTF
d_call: NA; v_call: TRBV4-1; j_call: TRBJ1-6; clone_size: NA; cdr3_aa: CASSQGPGPAGSPLHF
d_call: NA; v_call: TRBV13; j_call: TRBJ1-2; clone_size: NA; cdr3_aa: CASSLVQANYGYTF
d_call: NA; v_call: TRBV9; j_call: TRBJ2-1; clone_size: NA; cdr3_aa: CASSVDMTFHEQFF
d_call: NA; v_call: TRBV5-1; j_call: TRBJ2-7; clone_size: NA; cdr3_aa: CASSPNPNYEQYF
d_call: NA; v_call: TRBV6-1; j_call: TRBJ2-7; clone_size: NA; cdr3_aa: CASSAGTAEQYF
d_call: NA; v_call: TRBV7-9; j_call: TRBJ1-1; clone_size: NA; cdr3_aa: CASTPGGYAEKGEAFF
d_call: NA; v_call: TRBV19; j_call: TRBJ2-7; clone_size: few; cdr3_aa: CASSNAGNNEQYF
d_call: NA; v_call: TRBV6-5; j_call: TRBJ1-2; clone_size: NA; cdr3_aa: CASSYSNPGVGGYTF
d_call: NA; v_call: TRBV9; j_call: TRBJ2-1; clone_size: once; cdr3_aa: CASSGPRGRAGTNEQFF
d_call: NA; v_call: TRBV6-1; j_call: TRBJ2-1; clone_size: NA; cdr3_aa: CASRVRGGEQFF
d_call: NA; v_call: TRBV9; j_call: TRBJ1-4; clone_size: NA; cdr3_aa: CASSVDSTTNEKLFF
d_call: NA; v_call: TRBV7-7; j_call: TRBJ2-2; clone_size: NA; cdr3_aa: CASSLGTGSQSGELFF
d_call: NA; v_call: TRBV4-3; j_call: TRBJ2-3; clone_size: NA; cdr3_aa: CASSQGLVGHTDTQYF
d_call: NA; v_call: TRBV7-6; j_call: TRBJ1-1; clone_size: NA; cdr3_aa: CASSSQQGRDTEAFF
d_call: NA; v_call: TRBV4-3; j_call: TRBJ2-7; clone_size: NA; cdr3_aa: CASSPVHRGETYEQYF
d_call: TRBD1; v_call: TRBV19; j_call: TRBJ1-2; clone_size: NA; cdr3_aa: CASSVTGYNGYTF
d_call: NA; v_call: TRBV5-6; j_call: TRBJ1-1; clone_size: NA; cdr3_aa: CASSGVNTEAFF
d_call: NA; v_call: TRBV10-3; j_call: TRBJ2-1; clone_size: NA; cdr3_aa: CAISDEGPTYNEQFF
d_call: TRBD1; v_call: TRBV7-6; j_call: TRBJ2-7; clone_size: NA; cdr3_aa: CASSAPGQGYEQYF
d_call: TRBD1; v_call: TRBV27; j_call: TRBJ2-5; clone_size: NA; cdr3_aa: CASSFFPDRGQETQYF
d_call: TRBD2; v_call: TRBV28; j_call: TRBJ2-3; clone_size: NA; cdr3_aa: CASSHGLAGSTDTQYF
d_call: NA; v_call: TRBV6-6; j_call: TRBJ2-7; clone_size: few; cdr3_aa: CASALGAEQYF
d_call: NA; v_call: TRBV9; j_call: TRBJ2-6; clone_size: NA; cdr3_aa: CASSPRYSGANVLTF
d_call: NA; v_call: TRBV6-4; j_call: TRBJ2-3; clone_size: NA; cdr3_aa: CASSESLGGDTQYF